This T cell receptor beta chain was sequenced for a study of human T cells and chemical hapten exposure (dated by TCRdb to about 2021). Background for the entire study: Libraries were combined into a pool for sequencing, and differences in TCR yield between samples came mainly from small differences in library volumes within the pool. In alopecia patients, the study followed how the peripheral blood TCR repertoire changed in vivo over primary and secondary sensitization to diphenylcyclopropenone (DPC), a hapten. Each blood RNA sample was used to sequence both TCR alpha and TCR beta chains. Points the paper makes about the study in general: After repeated subsampling, changes were observed in the strength of the expansion versus patch-test correlation and in the threshold at which the correlation became significant. DPC sensitization did not change the number of TCRs with a frequency above 1 in 1000, and there was no evidence of changes in global repertoire structure.

Library prep was done by RACE. Sequencing relied on a NextSeq 500. During library preparation, unique molecular identifiers were attached to individual cDNA molecules so that TCRs could be counted quantitatively and reproducibly. Under the source paper's analysis protocol: Samples had a median of about 96,000 TCRs, with a range from about 23,224 to 750,000. The Decombinator software suite was used to annotate V, J and CDR3 in the TCR reads. For PS versus PT1 abundance plots, all samples were subsampled to the same number of TCRs (28,000). TCRs were defined as expanded if absent before sensitization and observed at least eight times at the 2-week time point. Using fastp trimming at Q25 and MiXCR clonotype assembly, TCRdb reanalyzed the public sequencing data and kept in-frame beta chains. Entries are consolidated by CDR3 protein sequence, retaining the most common genes and DNA. The V and J calls shown here were made by TCRdb, not taken from the authors' results. The sample table holds 100,000 to 150,000 distinct CDR3 sequences, of which approximately 10% were seen once. Under 2% of the sample lies in the top ten.

In the paper's terms, the time point label means: healthy volunteer bleed at 2 weeks. Unfractionated whole blood was collected in Tempus Blood RNA tubes, and total RNA was extracted from that blood. Four or five healthy volunteers served as TCR sequencing controls and were bled at day 0, 2 weeks and 6 weeks. The sample holds a few counts of this clonotype. The target of this receptor is not known. Qualities for individual bases were not recorded, and no much larger clone is one base off. From cysteine to phenylalanine, the CDR3 is 18 amino acids long. Of the read, only the CDR3 DNA is kept; its 54 bases are in frame from base 1. V loses 0 bases of germline sequence and J loses 5 bases, and the interval between the two ends is 24 bases. The germline V gene supplies CDR1 SGHRS and CDR2 YFSETQ.

This clonotype was obtained from a male donor in good health. Some clones in this sample may be carry-over from other donors' samples. Specimen: whole blood. The chain employs TRBV5-1 and TRBJ2-7; the D gene lacks a confident call. The CDR3 reads CASSLADSGSLLGHEQYF. The bases read TGCGCCAGCAGCTTGGCCGATTCCGGGTCCCTTCTCGGCCACGAGCAGTACTTC.